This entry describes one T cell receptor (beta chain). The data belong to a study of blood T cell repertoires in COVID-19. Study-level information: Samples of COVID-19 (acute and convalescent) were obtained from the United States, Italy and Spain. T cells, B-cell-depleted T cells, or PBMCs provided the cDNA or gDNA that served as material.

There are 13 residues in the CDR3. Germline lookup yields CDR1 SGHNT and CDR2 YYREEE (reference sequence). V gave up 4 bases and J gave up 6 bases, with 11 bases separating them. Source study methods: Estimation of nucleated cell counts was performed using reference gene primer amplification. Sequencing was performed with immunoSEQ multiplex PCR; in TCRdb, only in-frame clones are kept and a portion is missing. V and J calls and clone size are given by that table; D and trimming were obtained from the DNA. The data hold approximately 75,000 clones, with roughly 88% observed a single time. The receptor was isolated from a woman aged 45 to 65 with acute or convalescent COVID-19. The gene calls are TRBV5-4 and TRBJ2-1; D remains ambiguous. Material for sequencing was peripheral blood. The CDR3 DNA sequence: TGTGCCAGCAGCACCGACTCGACCAATGAGCAGTTCTTC. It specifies CASSTDSTNEQFF.